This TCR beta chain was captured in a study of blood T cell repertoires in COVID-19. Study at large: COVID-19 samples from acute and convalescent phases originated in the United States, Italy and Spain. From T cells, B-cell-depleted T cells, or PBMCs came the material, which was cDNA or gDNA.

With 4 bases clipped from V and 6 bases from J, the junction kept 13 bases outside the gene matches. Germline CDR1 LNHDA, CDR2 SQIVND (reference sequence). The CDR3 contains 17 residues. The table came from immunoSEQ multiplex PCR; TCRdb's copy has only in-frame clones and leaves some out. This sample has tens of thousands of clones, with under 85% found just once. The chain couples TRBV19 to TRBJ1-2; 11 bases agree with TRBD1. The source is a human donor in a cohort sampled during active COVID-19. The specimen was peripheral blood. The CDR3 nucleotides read TGTGCCAGTAGTACCGGACAGGGGGCGCAGTTGTTCAATGGCTACACCTTC. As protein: CASSTGQGAQLFNGYTF.